This T cell receptor beta chain appears in the sequencing data of a study of shared clonotypes between healthy human individuals. The overall study: Three plates were used per donor for CD4 naive, three for CD4 memory, two for CD8 naive and one for CD8 memory.

Note on this clone: Its antigen is still unknown.

It was CD45RO-negative cells, positively selected for CCR7, that made up naive CD8 cells, with terminally differentiated effector memory CD45RA+ cells excluded. Germline CDR1 is MDHEN and CDR2 is SYDVKM. V was pared by 5 bases and J by 0 bases, with 13 bases between. The CDR3 is 15 residues long. Study-level results: Limitation of the genetic and exposure-history diversity represented came from the few donors. Clonotype sharing levels among donors were expected to vary with sequencing depth.

Method: immunoSEQ multiplex PCR; TCRdb's copy keeps in-frame clones and lacks some. The table lists more than 2 million clones, about 94% of them singletons. The chain uses TRBV28 and TRBJ1-1; D is unclear. The receptor was isolated from a man aged 18 to 29 in good health. Input material: naive CD8+ T cells sorted from blood. In nucleotides, the CDR3 is TGTGCCAGCAGTCTGATCGACGGAGTGAACACTGAAGCTTTCTTT. Its protein is CASSLIDGVNTEAFF.